The 16 T cell receptor beta chains below come from one sample, sequenced in a study of T cell repertoires in cytomegalovirus infection. TCRdb re-analysed the reads in MiXCR, keeping a single row per CDR3 protein. The table lists more than 150,000 distinct CDR3 sequences, about 21% of them singletons. The specimen was PBMCs. Every receptor here comes from a human donor in good health (CMV status not recorded). Some clones in this sample may be carry-over from other donors' samples.

CDR3 nucleotide sequence: TGTGCCAGCAGTCCGGGACTACTCACAGATACGCAGTATTTT. Amino acid sequence: CASSPGLLTDTQYF. The chain links TRBV7-6 to TRBJ2-3, with 7 bases that match TRBD2. There are 14 residues in the CDR3. Germline assignment: CDR1 SGHVS and CDR2 FNYEAQ. After removal of 6 bases from V and 2 bases from J, the junction contained 5 bases not matched to a gene. The whole variable domain, remainder taken from reference TRBV7-6 and TRBJ2-3, is GAGVSQSPRYKVTKRGQDVALRCDPISGHVSLYWYRQALGQGPEFLTYFNYEAQQDKSGLPNDRFSAERPEGSISTLTIQRTEQRDSAMYRCASSPGLLTDTQYFGPGTRLTVL.

This clonotype has more than one count but fewer than ten. The rearrangement links TRBV6-1 to TRBJ2-5; D not resolved. The germline V and J ends were trimmed by 5 bases and 5 bases, with 15 bases remaining between them. This CDR3 is built from 14 residues. CDR1 and CDR2 from the germline V gene are MNHNS and SASEGT. The CDR3 DNA is TGTGCCAGCAGTCCCCCAGGCCGTGGGGAGACCCAGTACTTC. This sequence encodes CASSPPGRGETQYF.

Only a few counts were recorded for this clonotype. The chain carries TRBV9 and TRBJ2-5, with D hard to call. The CDR3 loop spans 13 amino acids. Trimming left V 0 bases short and J 0 bases short, with 3 bases between. Germline CDR1 SGDLS, CDR2 YYNGEE. The CDR3 loop is CASSVGDQETQYF. CDR3 nucleotides: TGTGCCAGCAGCGTAGGGGACCAAGAGACCCAGTACTTC.

Ten or more counts support this clonotype. The gene calls are TRBV11-3 and TRBJ2-2, with D perhaps TRBD1 or TRBD2 (5 bases each). This CDR3 is 16 amino acids long. V was cut by 5 bases and J by 1 base, with 14 bases left in between. The germline V gene encodes CDR1 SGHNT and CDR2 YENEEA. CDR3 in amino acids: CASSISGTVNTGELFF. Here the CDR3 DNA reads TGTGCCAGCAGCATCTCCGGGACGGTGAACACCGGGGAGCTGTTTTTT.

The J gene is TRBJ2-3, the V gene TRBV7-4; D gene unclear. The V end lost 4 bases, the J end lost 0 bases, and 8 bases lay between the germline ends. Germline V CDR1 and CDR2: SGHVT, SQSDAQ. The CDR3 extends over 14 amino acids. The DNA for the CDR3 is TGTGCCAGCAGCTCAGCCGGGAGCACAGATACGCAGTATTTT. Protein product: CASSSAGSTDTQYF.

This clonotype was detected a few times. The rearrangement joins TRBV2 to TRBJ2-7, with TRBD1 as a possible D gene (6 bases). The V gene's germline CDR1 is SNHLY and CDR2 FYNNEI. V was cut by 1 base and J by 4 bases, with 8 bases left in between. CDR3 length: 13 residues. Written as DNA, the CDR3 is TGTGCCAGCAGTGAAGAAGGGGGATACGAGCAGTACTTC. The encoded protein is CASSEEGGYEQYF.

In its sample, this clonotype was seen a few times. This sequence may be a read error, since a much larger clone differs from it by one base. The genes are TRBV6-5 and TRBJ2-7, with 7 bases matching TRBD1. J lost 5 bases, V lost 6 bases, and 4 bases had no gene match. This CDR3 comprises 12 residues. Germline V gene lookup returns CDR1 MNHEY and CDR2 SVGAGI. The CDR3 nucleotides read TGTGCCAGCAGCCGGGACAGCAACGAGCAGTACTTC. Translating gives CASSRDSNEQYF.

This clonotype was recorded a few times. The rearrangement joins TRBV5-1 to TRBJ2-5, with 7 bases fitting TRBD1. Trimming took 4 bases from V and 0 from J; bases not matched to a gene: 6. The CDR3 is 15 residues long. The germline CDR1 and CDR2 sequences are SGHRS and YFSETQ. DNA for the CDR3: TGCGCCAGCAGCCCGGGACAGACAAACCAAGAGACCCAGTACTTC. It translates to CASSPGQTNQETQYF.

This rearrangement joins TRBV12-3 or TRBV12-4 to TRBJ1-2; unclear D gene. The CDR3 is 14 amino acids. The V and J ends lost 2 bases and 3 bases respectively, with 10 bases between them. The CDR3 coding sequence is TGTGCCAGCAGTTTAAGTTTCGGGGACTATGGCTACACCTTC. It specifies CASSLSFGDYGYTF.

This clonotype came up a few times. The chain recombines TRBV6-1 with TRBJ2-1; maybe TRBD1 (6 bases). This CDR3 has 15 amino acids. Trimming pared 3 bases from V and 4 bases from J, leaving 13 bases between. The germline V gene has CDR1 MNHNS and CDR2 SASEGT. The CDR3 bases are TGTGCCAGCAGTGAGGGCAGGGGAAAATACAATGAGCAGTTCTTC. This translates into CASSEGRGKYNEQFF.

CDR3 bases: TGCAGCGTTGTGACAGGGGGTGCCGGGGAGCTGTTTTTT. Amino acids: CSVVTGGAGELFF. V is TRBV29-1 and J is TRBJ2-2; 9 nucleotides align to TRBD1. Germline CDR1 is SQVTM and CDR2 is ANQGSEA. The CDR3 totals 13 residues. V trimming: 4 bases; J trimming: 6 bases; junction bases outside the gene matches: 3.

This clonotype was detected a few times. The chain joins TRBV28 to TRBJ2-3; unclear D gene. CDR1 is MDHEN and CDR2 is SYDVKM in the germline V gene. The V gene lost 3 bases and the J gene lost 7 bases, with 17 bases spanning the gap. The CDR3 spans 15 residues. The CDR3 loop reads CASSFRELSRHTQYF. The CDR3 DNA reads as TGTGCCAGCAGTTTTCGTGAGCTCAGCCGACATACGCAGTATTTT.

This clonotype came up a few times. V usage is TRBV28 and J usage is TRBJ2-3; 9 nucleotides align to TRBD2. The CDR3 is 17 residues long. Losses at the gene ends were 3 bases for V and 5 bases for J; bases not matched to a gene: 12. Germline V CDR1 and CDR2: MDHEN, SYDVKM. CDR3 in DNA: TGTGCCAGCAGTTTTCCCCTCGGGACTAGCTTGGGAGATACGCAGTATTTT. Amino acid sequence: CASSFPLGTSLGDTQYF.

This clonotype was seen a handful of times. The chain links TRBV9 to TRBJ1-1; tentative D call: TRBD1 (6 bases). CDR1 SGDLS and CDR2 YYNGEE come from the germline V gene. V was shortened by 4 bases and J by 7 bases, with 20 bases between the two germline ends. The CDR3 covers 15 residues. The CDR3 region is CASSKGGDWGSEAFF. In nucleotides, the CDR3 is TGTGCCAGCAGCAAGGGGGGGGATTGGGGAAGTGAAGCTTTCTTT.

This sequence joins TRBV6-6 and TRBJ2-7; 11 bases are a match to TRBD1. The CDR3 extends over 13 amino acids. V lost 10 bases and J lost 3; bases outside the gene matches: 5. The germline CDR1 and CDR2 sequences are MNHNY and SVGAGI (reference sequence). CDR3 region: CATTGQGVYEQYF. The CDR3 coding sequence is TGTGCCACTACGGGACAGGGGGTCTACGAGCAGTACTTC.

This clonotype has ten or more counts. The genes are TRBV7-3 and TRBJ1-4, with no clear D. The V and J ends lost 1 base and 8 bases respectively, with 11 bases between them. Germline V gene lookup returns CDR1 SGHTA and CDR2 FQGTGA. This CDR3 has 14 residues. The DNA of the CDR3 is TGTGCCAGCAGCTTAATGGCCGAAGAAGAAAAACTGTTTTTT. The encoded protein is CASSLMAEEEKLFF.